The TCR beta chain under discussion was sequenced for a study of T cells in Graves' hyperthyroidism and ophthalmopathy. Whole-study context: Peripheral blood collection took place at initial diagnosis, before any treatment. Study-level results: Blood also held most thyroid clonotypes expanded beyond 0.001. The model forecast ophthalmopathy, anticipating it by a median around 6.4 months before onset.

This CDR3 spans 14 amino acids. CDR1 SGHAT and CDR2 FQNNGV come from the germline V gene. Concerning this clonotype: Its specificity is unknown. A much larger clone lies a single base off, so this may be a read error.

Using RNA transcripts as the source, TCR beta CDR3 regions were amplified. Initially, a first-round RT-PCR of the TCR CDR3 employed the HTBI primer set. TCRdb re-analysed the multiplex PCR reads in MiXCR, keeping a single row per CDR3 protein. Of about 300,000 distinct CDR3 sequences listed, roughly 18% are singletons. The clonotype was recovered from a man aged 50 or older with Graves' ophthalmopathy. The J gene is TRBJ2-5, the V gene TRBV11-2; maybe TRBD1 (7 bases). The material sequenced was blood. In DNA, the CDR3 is TGTGCCAGCAGCTTAGACAGGGGGAGGCAGACCCAGTGCTTC. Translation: CASSLDRGRQTQCF.